This TCR beta chain was recovered during a study of OX40 agonist ivuxolimab in advanced cancers. The wider study: Intravenous ivuxolimab was administered to patients every 2 weeks at 0.01 to 10 mg/kg. General observations from the study: There was clonal expansion of CD4+ and CD8+ blood T cells by week 6 at 0.1 to 3.0 mg/kg.

Worth noting for this clone: Its matching antigen is unknown.

Trimming took 5 bases from V and 4 from J, leaving 18 bases between them. The CDR3 loop spans 16 amino acids. CDR1 is SGHAT, CDR2 FQNNGV, per germline. Only in-frame clones appear in the TCRdb table, and some are missing; sequencing was by immunoSEQ multiplex PCR. The data show around 39,000 clones, with approximately 79% seen just once and approximately 10% held by the top ten. The clonotype was recovered from an adult with an advanced solid tumor such as melanoma, head and neck, liver or kidney cancer. Sequenced material: CD4+ or CD8+ T cells sorted from blood, taken in a trial of the OX40 agonist ivuxolimab. This chain links TRBV11-2 with TRBJ1-3, with D perhaps matching TRBD1 (6 bases). The CDR3 here is CASSPKLGARGNTIYF. CDR3 DNA sequence: TGTGCCAGCAGCCCCAAACTGGGGGCGCGAGGAAACACCATATATTTT.